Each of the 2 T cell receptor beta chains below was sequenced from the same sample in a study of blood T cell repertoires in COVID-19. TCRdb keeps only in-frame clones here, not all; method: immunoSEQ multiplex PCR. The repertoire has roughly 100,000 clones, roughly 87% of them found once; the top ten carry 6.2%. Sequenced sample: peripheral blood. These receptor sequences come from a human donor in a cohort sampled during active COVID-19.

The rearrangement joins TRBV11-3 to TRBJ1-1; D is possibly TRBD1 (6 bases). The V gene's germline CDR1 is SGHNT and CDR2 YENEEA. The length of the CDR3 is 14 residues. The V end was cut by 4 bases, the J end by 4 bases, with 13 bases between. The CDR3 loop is CASSSQGTSTEAFF. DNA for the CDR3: TGTGCCAGCAGCTCCCAAGGGACAAGCACTGAAGCTTTCTTT.

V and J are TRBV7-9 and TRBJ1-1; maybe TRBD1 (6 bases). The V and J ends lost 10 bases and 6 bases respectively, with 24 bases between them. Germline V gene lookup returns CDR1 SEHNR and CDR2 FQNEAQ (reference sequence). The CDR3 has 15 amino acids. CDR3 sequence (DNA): TGTGCCACCATCCCCCGGGACATAATGTTATCTGAAGCTTTCTTT. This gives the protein CATIPRDIMLSEAFF.